Following are 9 T cell receptor beta chains from one sample sequenced in a study of blood T cell repertoires in COVID-19. Using immunoSEQ multiplex PCR, the repertoire was profiled, and TCRdb retains in-frame clones only, with some absent. The sample holds about 130,000 clones, roughly four fifths seen once. Material for sequencing was peripheral blood. Every receptor here comes from a man between 60 and 70 years old with acute or convalescent COVID-19.

The sample holds one count of this clone. This rearrangement joins TRBV5-5 to TRBJ1-6; tentative D call: TRBD1 (5 bases). The length of the CDR3 is 15 residues. Germline CDR1 and CDR2: SGHKS and YYEKEE (reference sequence). V gave up 2 bases and J gave up 7 bases, with 13 bases separating them. The CDR3 bases are TGTGCCAGCAGCTTCGCTGACAGTTTGAATTCACCCCTCCACTTT. It specifies CASSFADSLNSPLHF.

The chain couples TRBV27 to TRBJ2-2, with a tentative D call TRBD2 (6 bases). The germline gives CDR1 MNHEY, CDR2 SMNVEV (reference sequence). CDR3 length: 14 amino acids. V was trimmed by 6 bases and J by 4 bases, leaving 12 bases between them. CDR3 DNA sequence: TGTGCCAGCAGCTCGGGAGTTAGCACCGGGGAGCTGTTTTTT. It encodes CASSSGVSTGELFF.

CDR3 DNA: TGTGCCAGTAGTTCTCCGGGACAGACTATTCAGTACTTC. Translating it yields CASSSPGQTIQYF. The chain couples TRBV19 to TRBJ2-4; 7 bases align to TRBD1. The CDR3 totals 13 residues. Germline lookup yields CDR1 LNHDA and CDR2 SQIVND (reference sequence). Trimming removed 5 bases from V and 10 bases from J; junction bases left unmatched: 8.

The gene calls are TRBV19 and TRBJ1-5, with 7 nucleotides matching TRBD1. V lost 1 base and J lost 4; bases outside the gene matches: 4. Looked up from germline, CDR1 is LNHDA and CDR2 is SQIVND (reference sequence). The CDR3 covers 15 residues. The CDR3 bases are TGTGCCAGTAGTATAGCGGGACAGAGTAATCAGCCCCAGCATTTT. It yields the protein CASSIAGQSNQPQHF.

At least ten counts were recorded for this clone. J is TRBJ2-3 and V is TRBV4-1; the match to TRBD2 covers 9 bases. This CDR3 region has 14 residues. The V gene end was trimmed by 0 bases and the J gene end by 11 bases; junction bases not matched to a gene: 6. Germline V lookup: CDR1 MGHRA, CDR2 YSYEKL. CDR3 sequence reads: CASSQDSGRGVQYF. The CDR3 DNA reads TGCGCCAGCAGCCAAGATAGCGGGAGAGGGGTGCAGTATTTT.

There are many counts of this clone. The chain carries TRBV7-6 and TRBJ2-3; TRBD2 is a possible D gene (6 bases). The CDR3 length is 16 residues. Germline loops: CDR1 SGHVS, CDR2 FNYEAQ. Between the trimmed V and J ends, which lost 1 base and 0 bases, there was a span of 11 bases. In nucleotides, the CDR3 is TGTGCCAGCAGCTTAGGTGGCGGGGAGAGCACAGATACGCAGTATTTT. Amino acid sequence: CASSLGGGESTDTQYF.

V gene TRBV10-3 combines with J gene TRBJ1-1; 7 nucleotides align to TRBD1. Germline V gives CDR1 ENHRY, CDR2 SYGVKD. With V trimmed by 4 bases and J by 5 bases, 4 bases remained unmatched. This CDR3 contains 13 residues. The CDR3 coding sequence is TGTGCCATCAGTGTTGGCAGGGGGACTGAAGCTTTCTTT. Translating it yields CAISVGRGTEAFF.

V is TRBV5-6 and J is TRBJ1-2; TRBD1 is a possible D gene (5 bases). The CDR3 spans 15 residues. Germline CDR1 is SGHDT and CDR2 is YYEEEE. Between the trimmed V and J ends, which lost 7 bases and 5 bases, there was a span of 21 bases. CDR3 in DNA: TGTGCCAGCCTCCTGGGCCCCGGGACTCATTATGGCTACACCTTC. It is translated as CASLLGPGTHYGYTF. Full variable domain (outside the CDR3, taken from reference TRBV5-6 and TRBJ1-2): DAGVTQSPTHLIKTRGQQVTLRCSPKSGHDTVSWYQQALGQGPQFIFQYYEEEERQRGNFPDRFSGHQFPNYSSELNVNALLLGDSALYLCASLLGPGTHYGYTFGSGTRLTVV.

This sequence joins TRBV9 and TRBJ1-2, with D perhaps TRBD1 (6 bases). Looked up from germline, CDR1 is SGDLS and CDR2 is YYNGEE. This CDR3 has 16 residues. V was cut by 3 bases and J by 0 bases, with 15 bases left in between. CDR3 sequence reads: CASSAQGQSSNYGYTF. The DNA for the CDR3 is TGTGCCAGCAGCGCCCAAGGACAGTCGTCTAACTATGGCTACACCTTC. The full variable domain, completed using reference TRBV9 and TRBJ1-2, is DSGVTQTPKHLITATGQRVTLRCSPRSGDLSVYWYQQSLDQGLQFLIQYYNGEERAKGNILERFSAQQFPDLHSELNLSSLELGDSALYFCASSAQGQSSNYGYTFGSGTRLTVV.